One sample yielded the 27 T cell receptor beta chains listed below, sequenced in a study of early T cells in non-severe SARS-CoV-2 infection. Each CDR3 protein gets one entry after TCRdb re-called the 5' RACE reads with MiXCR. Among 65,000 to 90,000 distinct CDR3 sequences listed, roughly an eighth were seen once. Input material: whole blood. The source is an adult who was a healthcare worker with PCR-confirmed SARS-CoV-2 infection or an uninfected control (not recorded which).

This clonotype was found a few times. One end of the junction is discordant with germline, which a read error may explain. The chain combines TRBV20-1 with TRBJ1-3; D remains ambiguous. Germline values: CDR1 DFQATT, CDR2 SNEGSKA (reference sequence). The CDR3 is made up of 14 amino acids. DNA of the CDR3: TGCAGTGCTCGAGCTTTGGGGTCTGAAAACACCATATATTTT. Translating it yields CSARALGSENTIYF.

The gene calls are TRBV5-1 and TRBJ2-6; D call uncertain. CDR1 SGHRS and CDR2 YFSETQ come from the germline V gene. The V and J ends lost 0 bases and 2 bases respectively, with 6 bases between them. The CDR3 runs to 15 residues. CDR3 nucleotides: TGCGCCAGCAGCTTGGTGGAAGCTGGGGCCAACGTCCTGACTTTC. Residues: CASSLVEAGANVLTF.

The CDR3 loop is CASSSPGLNYGYTF. The CDR3 DNA reads TGTGCCAGCAGTTCGCCTGGATTAAACTATGGCTACACCTTC. The chain employs TRBV12-3 or TRBV12-4 and TRBJ1-2, with D unresolved. The V and J ends lost 4 bases and 2 bases respectively, with 11 bases between them. The CDR3 has 14 amino acids.

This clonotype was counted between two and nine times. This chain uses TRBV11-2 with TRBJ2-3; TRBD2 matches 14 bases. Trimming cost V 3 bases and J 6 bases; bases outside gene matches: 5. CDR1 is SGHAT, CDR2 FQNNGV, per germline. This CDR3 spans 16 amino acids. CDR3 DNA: TGTGCCAGCAGCTTTCGACTAGCGGGAGGGGGGGATACGCAGTATTTT. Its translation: CASSFRLAGGGDTQYF.

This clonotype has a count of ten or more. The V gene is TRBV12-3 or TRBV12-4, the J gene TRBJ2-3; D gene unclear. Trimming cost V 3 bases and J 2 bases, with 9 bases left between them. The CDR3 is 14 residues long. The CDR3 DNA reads TGTGCCAGCAGTTTTTATACCTCCACAGATACGCAGTATTTT. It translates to CASSFYTSTDTQYF.

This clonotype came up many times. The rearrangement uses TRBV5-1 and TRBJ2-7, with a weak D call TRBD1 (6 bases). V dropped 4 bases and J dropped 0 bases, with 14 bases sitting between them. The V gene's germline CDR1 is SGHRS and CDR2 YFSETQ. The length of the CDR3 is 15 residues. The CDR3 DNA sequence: TGCGCCAGCAGCGGGGGTCCACAGGGCTCCTACGAGCAGTACTTC. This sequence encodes CASSGGPQGSYEQYF.

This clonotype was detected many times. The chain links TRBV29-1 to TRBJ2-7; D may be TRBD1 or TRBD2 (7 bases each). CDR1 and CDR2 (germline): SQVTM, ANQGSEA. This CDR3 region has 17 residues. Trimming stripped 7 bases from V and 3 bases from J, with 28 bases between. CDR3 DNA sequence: TGCAGCGGTCCACCATCTGAATACAGGGGACTATACTACGAGCAGTACTTC. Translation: CSGPPSEYRGLYYEQYF.

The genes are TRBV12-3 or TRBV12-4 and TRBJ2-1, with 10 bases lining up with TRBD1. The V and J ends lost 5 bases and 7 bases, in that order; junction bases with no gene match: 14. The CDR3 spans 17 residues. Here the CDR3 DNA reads TGTGCCAGCAGTCCGGGAACCGGGACAGGGGTCCGGAATGAGCAGTTCTTC. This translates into CASSPGTGTGVRNEQFF.

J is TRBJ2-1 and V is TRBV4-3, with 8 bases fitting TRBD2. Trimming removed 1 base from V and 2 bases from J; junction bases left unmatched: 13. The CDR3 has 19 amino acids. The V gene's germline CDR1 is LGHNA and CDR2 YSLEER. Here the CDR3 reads CASSQAVLGRAGTYNEQFF. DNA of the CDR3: TGCGCCAGCAGCCAAGCGGTCCTCGGGAGGGCCGGAACCTACAATGAGCAGTTCTTC.

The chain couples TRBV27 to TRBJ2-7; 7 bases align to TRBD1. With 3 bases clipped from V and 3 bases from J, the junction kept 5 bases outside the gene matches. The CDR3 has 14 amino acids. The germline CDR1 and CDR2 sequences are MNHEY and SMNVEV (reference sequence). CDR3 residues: CASSFAGGNYEQYF. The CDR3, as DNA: TGTGCCAGCAGTTTTGCAGGGGGAAACTACGAGCAGTACTTC.

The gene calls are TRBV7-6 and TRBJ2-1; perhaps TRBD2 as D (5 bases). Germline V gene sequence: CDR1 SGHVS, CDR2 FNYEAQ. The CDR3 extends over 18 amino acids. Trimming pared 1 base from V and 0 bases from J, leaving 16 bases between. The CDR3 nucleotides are TGTGCCAGCAGCTTAGTCATCTGGGCGGGTAGCTCCTACAATGAGCAGTTCTTC. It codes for CASSLVIWAGSSYNEQFF.

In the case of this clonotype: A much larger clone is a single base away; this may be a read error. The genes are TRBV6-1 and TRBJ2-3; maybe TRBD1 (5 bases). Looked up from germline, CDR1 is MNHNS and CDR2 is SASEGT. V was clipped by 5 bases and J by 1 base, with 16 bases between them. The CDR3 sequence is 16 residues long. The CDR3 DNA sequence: TGTGCCAGCAGTAGACTGGGGCTTCCCGGCACAGATACGCAGTATTTT. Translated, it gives CASSRLGLPGTDTQYF.

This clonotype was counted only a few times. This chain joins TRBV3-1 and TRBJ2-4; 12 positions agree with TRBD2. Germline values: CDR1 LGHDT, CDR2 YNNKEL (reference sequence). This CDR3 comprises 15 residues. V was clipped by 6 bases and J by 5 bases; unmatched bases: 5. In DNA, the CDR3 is TGTGCCAGCAGGCTAGCGGGAGGGCAGGAAAACATTCAGTACTTC. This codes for CASRLAGGQENIQYF.

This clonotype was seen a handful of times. The CDR3 nucleotides are TGTGCCAGCAGGGTCACTAGCGGAGGCACCTACGAGCAGTACTTC. Its protein product is CASRVTSGGTYEQYF. This sequence joins TRBV6-5 and TRBJ2-7; 8 bases map to TRBD2. Germline V gives CDR1 MNHEY, CDR2 SVGAGI. Losses at the gene ends were 6 bases for V and 2 bases for J; bases not matched to a gene: 9. The length of the CDR3 is 15 residues.

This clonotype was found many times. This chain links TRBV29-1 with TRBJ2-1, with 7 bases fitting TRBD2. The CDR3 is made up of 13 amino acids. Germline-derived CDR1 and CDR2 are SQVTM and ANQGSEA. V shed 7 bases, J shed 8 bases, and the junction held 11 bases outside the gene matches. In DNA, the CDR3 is TGCAGCGCTAAAGGTAGCGGGTTCGATGAGCAGTTCTTC. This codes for CSAKGSGFDEQFF.

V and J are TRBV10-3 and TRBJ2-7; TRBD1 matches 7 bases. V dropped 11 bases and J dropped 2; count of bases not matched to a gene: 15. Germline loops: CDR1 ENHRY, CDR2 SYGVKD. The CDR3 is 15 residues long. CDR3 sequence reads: CAGGPRQGPTYEQYF. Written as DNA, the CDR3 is TGTGCCGGGGGCCCAAGACAGGGACCTACCTACGAGCAGTACTTC.

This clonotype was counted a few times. CDR3 bases: TGCAGTGCTGCCTGGCCCCGAACGAATAATTCACCCCTCCACTTT. Protein sequence: CSAAWPRTNNSPLHF. The genes are TRBV20-1 and TRBJ1-6, with D unclear. The CDR3 runs to 15 residues. V was clipped by 5 bases and J by 5 bases, with 16 bases between them. Germline loops: CDR1 DFQATT, CDR2 SNEGSKA (reference sequence).

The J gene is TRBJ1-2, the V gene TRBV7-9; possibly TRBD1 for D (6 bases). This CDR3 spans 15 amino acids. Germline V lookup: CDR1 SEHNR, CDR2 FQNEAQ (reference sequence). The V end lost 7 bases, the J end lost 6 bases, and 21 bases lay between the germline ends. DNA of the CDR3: TGTGCCAGCACCCTTAGGACAGACCCAACCAATGGCTACACCTTC. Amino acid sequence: CASTLRTDPTNGYTF.

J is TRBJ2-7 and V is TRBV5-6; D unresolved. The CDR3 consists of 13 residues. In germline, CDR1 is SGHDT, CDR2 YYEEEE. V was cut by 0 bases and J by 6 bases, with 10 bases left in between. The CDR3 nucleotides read TGTGCCAGCAGCTTGGTCGTTAGTGGCGAGCAGTACTTC. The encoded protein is CASSLVVSGEQYF.

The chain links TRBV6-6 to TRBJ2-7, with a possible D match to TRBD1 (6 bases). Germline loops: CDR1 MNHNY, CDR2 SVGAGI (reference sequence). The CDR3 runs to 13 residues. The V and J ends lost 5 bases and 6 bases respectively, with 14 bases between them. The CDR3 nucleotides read TGTGCCAGCAGTACCGAACAGGGTTTCGAGCAGTACTTC. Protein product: CASSTEQGFEQYF.

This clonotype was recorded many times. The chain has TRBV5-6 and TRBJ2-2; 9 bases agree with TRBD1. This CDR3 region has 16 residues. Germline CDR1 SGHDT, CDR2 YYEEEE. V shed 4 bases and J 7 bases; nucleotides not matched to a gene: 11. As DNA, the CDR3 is TGTGCCAGCAGCCCCAGGGACAGGGCCCATGGCGGGGAGCTGTTTTTT. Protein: CASSPRDRAHGGELFF.

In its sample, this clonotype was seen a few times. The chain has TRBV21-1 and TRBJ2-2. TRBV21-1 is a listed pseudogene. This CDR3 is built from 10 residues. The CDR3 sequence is CASNFRELFF. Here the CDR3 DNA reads TGTGCCAGCAATTTCAGGGAGCTGTTTTTT.

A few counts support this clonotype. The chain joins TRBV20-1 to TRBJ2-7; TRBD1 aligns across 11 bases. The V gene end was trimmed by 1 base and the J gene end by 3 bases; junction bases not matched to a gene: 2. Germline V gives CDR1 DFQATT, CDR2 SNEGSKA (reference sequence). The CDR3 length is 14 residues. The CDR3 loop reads CSARVGQGVYEQYF. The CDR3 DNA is TGCAGTGCTAGAGTGGGACAGGGGGTCTACGAGCAGTACTTC.

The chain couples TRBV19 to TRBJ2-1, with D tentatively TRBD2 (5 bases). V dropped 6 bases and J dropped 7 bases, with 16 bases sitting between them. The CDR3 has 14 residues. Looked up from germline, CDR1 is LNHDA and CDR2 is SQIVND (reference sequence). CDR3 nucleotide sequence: TGTGCCAGTAGAAGAGACCCCTCGGGAAATGAGCAGTTCTTC. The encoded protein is CASRRDPSGNEQFF.

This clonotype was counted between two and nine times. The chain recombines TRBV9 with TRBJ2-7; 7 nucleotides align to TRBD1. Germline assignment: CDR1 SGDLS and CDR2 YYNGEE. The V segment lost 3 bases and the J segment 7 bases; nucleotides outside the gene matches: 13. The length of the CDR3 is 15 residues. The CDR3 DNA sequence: TGTGCCAGCAGCGCCCCGACCGGGACAGCGAGTGAGCAGTACTTC. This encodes CASSAPTGTASEQYF.

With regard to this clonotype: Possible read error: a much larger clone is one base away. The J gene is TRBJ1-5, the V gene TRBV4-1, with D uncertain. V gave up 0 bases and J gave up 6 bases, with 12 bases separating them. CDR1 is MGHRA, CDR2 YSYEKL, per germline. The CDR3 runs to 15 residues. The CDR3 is CASSQDRGFGQPQHF. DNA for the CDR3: TGCGCCAGCAGCCAAGATAGAGGGTTCGGTCAGCCCCAGCATTTT.

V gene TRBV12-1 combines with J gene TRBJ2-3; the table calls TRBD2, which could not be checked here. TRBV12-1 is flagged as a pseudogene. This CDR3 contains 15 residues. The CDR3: CARSGLAAITDTQYF. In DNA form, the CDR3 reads TGTGCCAGGTCGGGACTAGCAGCAATCACAGATACGCAGTATTTT.